The clone carrying this T cell receptor beta chain showed up just once. This sample stems from a study of blood T cell repertoires in COVID-19. Across the study: Researchers got acute and convalescent COVID-19 samples from the United States, Italy and Spain. In each case, the material was cDNA or gDNA derived from T cells, B-cell-depleted T cells, or PBMCs.

Original processing notes: Scientists estimated how many nucleated cells there were by amplifying reference gene primers. TCRdb keeps only in-frame clones here, not all; method: immunoSEQ multiplex PCR. V and J calls and clone size are copied from that table; D and trimming were computed from the DNA. The sample includes about 110,000 clones, about 87% of them seen just once. V lost 10 bases and J lost 4, with 21 bases in between. The CDR3 length is 15 residues. CDR1 is LNHDA, CDR2 SQIVND, per germline (reference sequence). This receptor was identified in a woman between 50 and 59 years old with acute or convalescent COVID-19. Sequencing was performed on peripheral blood. The chain is built from TRBV19 and TRBJ2-3, with a possible D match to TRBD1 (6 bases). DNA for the CDR3: TGTGCCACCATTGGGGGCCGCAAAGGGGCAGATACGCAGTATTTT. This codes for CATIGGRKGADTQYF.